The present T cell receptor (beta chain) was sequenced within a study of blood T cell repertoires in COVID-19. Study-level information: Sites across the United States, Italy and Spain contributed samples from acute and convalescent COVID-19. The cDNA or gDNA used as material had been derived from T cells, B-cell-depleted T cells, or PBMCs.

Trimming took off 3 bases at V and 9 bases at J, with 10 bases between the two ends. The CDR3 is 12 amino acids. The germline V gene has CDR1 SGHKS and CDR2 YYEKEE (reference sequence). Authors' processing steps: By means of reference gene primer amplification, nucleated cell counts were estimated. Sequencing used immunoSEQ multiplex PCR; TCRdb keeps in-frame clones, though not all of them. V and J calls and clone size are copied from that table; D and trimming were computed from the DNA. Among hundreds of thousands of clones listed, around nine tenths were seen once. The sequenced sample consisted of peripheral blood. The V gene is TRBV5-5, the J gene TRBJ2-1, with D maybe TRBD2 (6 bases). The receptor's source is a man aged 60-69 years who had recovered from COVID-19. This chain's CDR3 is CASSSRGGEQFF. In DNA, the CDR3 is TGTGCCAGCAGCTCGCGGGGTGGTGAGCAGTTCTTC.